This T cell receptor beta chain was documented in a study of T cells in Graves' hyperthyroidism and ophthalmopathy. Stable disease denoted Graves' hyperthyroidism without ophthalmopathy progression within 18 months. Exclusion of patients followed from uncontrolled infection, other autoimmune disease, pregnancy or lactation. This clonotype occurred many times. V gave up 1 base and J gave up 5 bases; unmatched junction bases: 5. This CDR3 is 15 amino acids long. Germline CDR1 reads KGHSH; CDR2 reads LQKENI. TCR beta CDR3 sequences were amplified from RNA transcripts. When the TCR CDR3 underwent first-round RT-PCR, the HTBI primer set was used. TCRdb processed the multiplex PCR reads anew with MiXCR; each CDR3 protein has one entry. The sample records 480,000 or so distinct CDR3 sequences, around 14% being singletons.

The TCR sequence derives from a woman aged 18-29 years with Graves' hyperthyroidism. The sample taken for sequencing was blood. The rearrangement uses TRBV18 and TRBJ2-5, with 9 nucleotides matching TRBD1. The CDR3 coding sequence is TGTGCCAGCTCACCACTAAACAGGGGGCTCGAGACCCAGTACTTC. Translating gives CASSPLNRGLETQYF. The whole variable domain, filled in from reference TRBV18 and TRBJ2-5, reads NAGVMQNPRHLVRRRGQEARLRCSPMKGHSHVYWYRQLPEEGLKFMVYLQKENIIDESGMPKERFSAEFPKEGPSILRIQQVVRGDSAAYFCASSPLNRGLETQYFGPGTRLLVL.